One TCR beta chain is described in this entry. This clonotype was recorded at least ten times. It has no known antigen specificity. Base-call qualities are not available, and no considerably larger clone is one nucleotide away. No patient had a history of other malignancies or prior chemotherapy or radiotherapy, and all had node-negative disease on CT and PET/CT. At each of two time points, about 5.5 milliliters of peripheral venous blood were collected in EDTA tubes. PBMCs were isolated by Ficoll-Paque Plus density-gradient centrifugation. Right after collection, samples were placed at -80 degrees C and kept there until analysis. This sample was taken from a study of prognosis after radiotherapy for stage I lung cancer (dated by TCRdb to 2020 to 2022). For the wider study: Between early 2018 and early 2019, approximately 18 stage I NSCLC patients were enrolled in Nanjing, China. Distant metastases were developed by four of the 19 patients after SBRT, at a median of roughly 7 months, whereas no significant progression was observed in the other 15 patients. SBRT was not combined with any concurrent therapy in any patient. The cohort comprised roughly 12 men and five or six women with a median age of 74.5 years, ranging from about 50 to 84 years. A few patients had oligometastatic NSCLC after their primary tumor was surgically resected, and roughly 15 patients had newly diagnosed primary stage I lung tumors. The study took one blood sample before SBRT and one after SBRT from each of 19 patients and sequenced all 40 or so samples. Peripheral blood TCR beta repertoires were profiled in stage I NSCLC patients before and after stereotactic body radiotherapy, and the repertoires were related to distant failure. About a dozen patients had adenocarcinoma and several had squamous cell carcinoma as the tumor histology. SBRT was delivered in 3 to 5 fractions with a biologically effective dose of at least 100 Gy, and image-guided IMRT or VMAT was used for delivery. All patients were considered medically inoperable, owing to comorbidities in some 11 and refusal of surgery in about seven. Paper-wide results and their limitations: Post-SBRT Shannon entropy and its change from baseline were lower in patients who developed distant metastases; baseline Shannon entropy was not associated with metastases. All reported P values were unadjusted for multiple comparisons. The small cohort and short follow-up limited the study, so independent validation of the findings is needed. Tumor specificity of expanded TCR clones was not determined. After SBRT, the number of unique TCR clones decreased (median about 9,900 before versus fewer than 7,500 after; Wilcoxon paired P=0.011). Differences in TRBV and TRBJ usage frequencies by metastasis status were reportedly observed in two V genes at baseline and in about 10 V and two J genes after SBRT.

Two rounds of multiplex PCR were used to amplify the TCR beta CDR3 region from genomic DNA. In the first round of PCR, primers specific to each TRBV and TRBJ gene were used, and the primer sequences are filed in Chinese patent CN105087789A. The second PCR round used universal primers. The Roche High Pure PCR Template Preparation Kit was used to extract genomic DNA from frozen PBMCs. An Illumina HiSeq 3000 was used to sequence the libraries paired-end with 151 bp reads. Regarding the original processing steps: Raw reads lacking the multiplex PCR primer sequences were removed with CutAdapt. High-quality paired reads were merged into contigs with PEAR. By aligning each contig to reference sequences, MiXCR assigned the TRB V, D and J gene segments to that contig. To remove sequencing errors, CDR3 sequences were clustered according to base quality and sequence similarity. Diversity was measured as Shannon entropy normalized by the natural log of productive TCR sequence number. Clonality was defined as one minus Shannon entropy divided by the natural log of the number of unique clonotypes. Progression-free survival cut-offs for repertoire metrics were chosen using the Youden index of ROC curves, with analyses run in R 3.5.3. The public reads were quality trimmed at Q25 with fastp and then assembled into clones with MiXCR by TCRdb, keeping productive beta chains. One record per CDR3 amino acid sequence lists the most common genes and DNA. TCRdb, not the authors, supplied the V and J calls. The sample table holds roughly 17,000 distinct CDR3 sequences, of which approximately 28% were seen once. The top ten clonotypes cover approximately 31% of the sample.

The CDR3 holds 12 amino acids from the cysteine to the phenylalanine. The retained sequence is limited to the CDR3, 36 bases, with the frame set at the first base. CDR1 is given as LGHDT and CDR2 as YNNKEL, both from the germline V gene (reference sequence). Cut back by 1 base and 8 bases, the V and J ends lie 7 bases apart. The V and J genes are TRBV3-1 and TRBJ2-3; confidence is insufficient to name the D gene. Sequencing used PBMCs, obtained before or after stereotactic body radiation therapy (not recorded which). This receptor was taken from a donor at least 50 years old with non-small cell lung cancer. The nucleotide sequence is TGTGCCAGCAGCCAAGGAATAGGTACGCAGTATTTT. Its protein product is CASSQGIGTQYF.